The sequence of this TCR beta chain was determined in a study of CD8+ T cells in alopecia areata. Notes on the study in general: Any link of baseline CD8+ expansion to response, resting on one nonresponder, remains uncertain.

TCR sequencing used cDNA made by reverse transcription of extracted RNA. Generated by immunoSEQ multiplex PCR, the TCRdb table keeps only in-frame clones and is missing some. Among just over 150,000 clones listed, under 70% were seen once. The CDR3 totals 14 residues. The germline gives CDR1 ENHRY, CDR2 SYGVKD. Germline trimming cut 3 bases from V and 5 bases from J; bases unmatched to any gene: 3. This clone was picked up a small number of times. Antigen: not known. Treatment here: oral pan-JAK inhibitor, 5-10 mg twice daily. The V gene is TRBV10-3, the J gene TRBJ2-2, with TRBD2 matching over 7 bases. This material consisted of CD4+ T cells sorted from blood, taken at week 4, from a patient treated with tofacitinib. The origin of this receptor is a human donor with alopecia areata. The CDR3 sequence is CAISDRGVTGELFF. The DNA for the CDR3 is TGTGCCATCAGTGACCGGGGGGTGACCGGGGAGCTGTTTTTT.